The 3 T cell receptor beta chains in this list originate from one sample, sequenced in a study of T cells expressing NK-cell markers. Each CDR3 protein gets one entry in TCRdb, which reprocessed the 5' RACE reads and gives no DNA. Its table lists about half a million distinct CDR3 sequences. The sample taken for sequencing was blood T cells: a sorted CD56 or NKG2C T cell subset, CD4+ or CD8+ T cells, or bulk PBMC T cells (not recorded which). The receptor set was obtained from a woman aged 45 to 65 in good health.

The rearrangement links TRBV5-1 to TRBJ2-3. The CDR3 is made up of 13 amino acids. CDR1 is SGHRS and CDR2 is YFSETQ in the germline V gene. CDR3 amino acids: CASSLKLTDTQYF.

This chain joins TRBV7-9 and TRBJ2-1; TCRdb returns TRBD2, unconfirmable since there is no DNA. Germline V gene lookup returns CDR1 SEHNR and CDR2 FQNEAQ (reference sequence). The CDR3 runs 13 residues. CDR3 region: CASKLAGFNEQFF.

The chain is built from TRBV7-9 and TRBJ1-1. The CDR3 runs 13 residues. In germline, CDR1 is SEHNR, CDR2 FQNEAQ (reference sequence). The CDR3 reads CASSQTRREGAFF.